These 18 T cell receptor beta chains came from one sample sequenced in a study of OX40 agonist ivuxolimab in advanced cancers. TCRdb's table, derived via immunoSEQ multiplex PCR, lists solely in-frame clones and lacks some. The sample carries around 80,000 clones, about 87% recorded once. Sample: CD4+ or CD8+ T cells sorted from blood, taken in a trial of the OX40 agonist ivuxolimab. Receptors were obtained from an adult with an advanced solid tumor such as melanoma, head and neck, liver or kidney cancer.

This chain joins TRBV28 and TRBJ2-1; 9 nucleotides align to TRBD1. Trimming took 5 bases from V and 4 from J; bases not matched to a gene: 6. The CDR3 consists of 15 residues. The germline V gene encodes CDR1 MDHEN and CDR2 SYDVKM. The CDR3 coding sequence is TGTGCCAGCAGTCCGGCGACAGGGGGGTACAATGAGCAGTTCTTC. The encoded protein is CASSPATGGYNEQFF.

The rearrangement uses TRBV29-1 and TRBJ1-2, with a tentative D call TRBD1 (5 bases). This CDR3 has 13 amino acids. V was trimmed by 6 bases and J by 4 bases, leaving 15 bases between them. Per the germline V gene, CDR1 is SQVTM and CDR2 is ANQGSEA. CDR3 protein: CSVVHQGLYGYTF. CDR3 DNA: TGCAGCGTCGTACATCAGGGACTCTATGGCTACACCTTC.

J is TRBJ1-2 and V is TRBV28, with no clear D. The CDR3 is made up of 11 amino acids. The V end was cut by 8 bases, the J end by 5 bases, with 9 bases between. Germline V gene lookup returns CDR1 MDHEN and CDR2 SYDVKM. For the CDR3, the DNA is TGTGCCAGCGGCTCGAAATATGGCTACACCTTC. Protein sequence: CASGSKYGYTF.

CDR3 coding DNA: TGCAGCGTTACAGGGGACGGAAACACCATATATTTT. This sequence encodes CSVTGDGNTIYF. The chain employs TRBV29-1 and TRBJ1-3; 7 bases line up with TRBD1. This CDR3 has 12 amino acids. Per the germline V gene, CDR1 is SQVTM and CDR2 is ANQGSEA. V was clipped by 5 bases and J by 4 bases; unmatched bases: 2. Based on the CDR3 plus reference TRBV29-1 and TRBJ1-3, the full variable domain is SAVISQKPSRDICQRGTSLTIQCQVDSQVTMMFWYRQQPGQSLTLIATANQGSEATYESGFVIDKFPISRPNLTFSTLTVSNMSPEDSSIYLCSVTGDGNTIYFGEGSWLTVV.

This rearrangement joins TRBV5-1 to TRBJ2-1; 13 nucleotides agree with TRBD2. Germline lookup yields CDR1 SGHRS and CDR2 YFSETQ. The CDR3 contains 17 residues. The junction had 3 bases not matched to a gene; V was cut back by 0 bases and J by 3 bases. The CDR3 loop reads CASSLEGLAGFYNEQFF. The CDR3 DNA follows: TGCGCCAGCAGCTTGGAGGGACTAGCGGGGTTCTACAATGAGCAGTTCTTC.

The rearrangement joins TRBV18 to TRBJ2-7; no firm D call. This CDR3 has 13 residues. Trimming left V 6 bases short and J 0 bases short, with 9 bases between. The germline V gene encodes CDR1 KGHSH and CDR2 LQKENI. CDR3: CASSSRSSYEQYV. CDR3 sequence (DNA): TGTGCCAGCTCCTCCCGGTCCTCCTACGAGCAGTACGTC.

The V call is TRBV9, the J call TRBJ1-4; possibly TRBD1 for D (5 bases). This CDR3 spans 15 amino acids. With 0 bases removed from V and 8 bases from J, the gap between germline ends came to 14 bases. Germline CDR1 reads SGDLS; CDR2 reads YYNGEE. In DNA form, the CDR3 reads TGTGCCAGCAGCGTAGGCAGGGTAGGAGGGGAAAAACTGTTTTTT. It specifies CASSVGRVGGEKLFF.

The chain has TRBV7-8 and TRBJ2-7; 8 bases line up with TRBD2. The germline V gene has CDR1 SGHVS and CDR2 FQNEAQ. This CDR3 is 14 amino acids long. The V gene end was trimmed by 6 bases and the J gene end by 4 bases; junction bases not matched to a gene: 8. CDR3 DNA sequence: TGTGCCAGCAGGCCATTCTCGGGGGGGTACGAGCAGTACTTC. It translates to CASRPFSGGYEQYF.

This sequence joins TRBV5-8 and TRBJ1-4; D gene ambiguous. Germline CDR1 SGHTS, CDR2 YDEGEE. The ends were cut back, 9 bases at V and 0 bases at J, with 18 bases in the middle. The CDR3 is 16 amino acids. The chain's CDR3 is CATTYGNQPTNEKLFF. The CDR3 nucleotides are TGTGCCACGACGTACGGGAACCAGCCAACTAATGAAAAACTGTTTTTT.

The chain links TRBV11-2 to TRBJ2-2, with D perhaps TRBD1 or TRBD2 (5 bases each). Per germline, CDR1 SGHAT and CDR2 FQNNGV. V shed 2 bases and J shed 7 bases, with 11 bases lying between them. The CDR3 has 14 residues. The CDR3 DNA reads TGTGCCAGCAGCTTAAGCCAGGGAGTCGGGGAGCTGTTTTTT. Translation gives CASSLSQGVGELFF.

The J gene is TRBJ2-2, the V gene TRBV11-1, with D possibly TRBD1 on 6 matching bases. The germline gives CDR1 SGHAT, CDR2 FQDESV (reference sequence). CDR3 length: 16 residues. Trimming left V 4 bases short and J 3 bases short, with 15 bases between. The CDR3 loop is CASSSDRGMDTGELFF. The CDR3 DNA sequence: TGTGCCAGCAGCTCGGACAGAGGGATGGACACCGGGGAGCTGTTTTTT.

The chain employs TRBV2 and TRBJ2-4; possibly TRBD2 for D (5 bases). The germline CDR1 and CDR2 sequences are SNHLY and FYNNEI. The CDR3 has 14 residues. The germline V and J ends were trimmed by 5 bases and 0 bases, with 8 bases remaining between them. The CDR3 sequence is CASSILVAKNIQYF. In DNA form, the CDR3 reads TGTGCCAGCAGTATACTAGTAGCCAAAAACATTCAGTACTTC.

Only one count was recorded for this clone. The chain has TRBV19 and TRBJ2-7; D is possibly TRBD1 (5 bases). Trimming pared 1 base from V and 4 bases from J, leaving 11 bases between. The CDR3 is made up of 14 amino acids. Germline lookup yields CDR1 LNHDA and CDR2 SQIVND (reference sequence). The CDR3 region is CASSIAGLKYEQYF. The DNA for the CDR3 is TGTGCCAGTAGTATAGCAGGGCTTAAATACGAGCAGTACTTC.

This clone was recorded a few times. V is TRBV10-1 and J is TRBJ2-4, with D possibly being TRBD1 (6 bases). V shed 0 bases and J shed 6 bases, with 18 bases lying between them. The CDR3 has 17 amino acids. Germline-derived CDR1 and CDR2 are WNHNN and SYGVQD (reference sequence). The CDR3 sequence: CASSESRLGRGRNIQYF. In nucleotides, the CDR3 is TGCGCCAGCAGTGAGTCGAGATTAGGCAGGGGCAGAAACATTCAGTACTTC.

The chain has TRBV5-1 and TRBJ1-6, with D possibly matching TRBD1 (5 bases). V shed 0 bases and J shed 5 bases, with 6 bases lying between them. The CDR3 loop spans 14 amino acids. Germline V gene lookup returns CDR1 SGHRS and CDR2 YFSETQ. This CDR3 is CASSLGGDNSPLHF. DNA for the CDR3: TGCGCCAGCAGCTTGGGGGGCGATAATTCACCCCTCCACTTT.

The chain has TRBV5-1 and TRBJ1-5; 7 bases line up with TRBD1. Germline assignment: CDR1 SGHRS and CDR2 YFSETQ. The CDR3 sequence is 15 residues long. The trim removed 2 bases at V and 3 bases at J, leaving 5 bases unmatched. The chain's CDR3 is CASSFSTGNNQPQHF. The CDR3 coding sequence is TGCGCCAGCAGCTTCTCGACAGGGAACAATCAGCCCCAGCATTTT.

This chain joins TRBV28 and TRBJ1-1; D remains unclear. This CDR3 has 15 amino acids. Germline loops: CDR1 MDHEN, CDR2 SYDVKM. The V end was cut by 2 bases, the J end by 4 bases, with 14 bases between. The CDR3, as DNA: TGTGCCAGCAGTTTAGGCGAGGCAGACGGCACTGAAGCTTTCTTT. This encodes CASSLGEADGTEAFF.

The gene calls are TRBV27 and TRBJ1-5; D not resolved. CDR1 is MNHEY, CDR2 SMNVEV, per germline (reference sequence). The germline V and J ends were trimmed by 5 bases and 0 bases, with 8 bases remaining between them. CDR3 size: 14 residues. The CDR3 DNA reads TGTGCCAGCAGTCGCAGGTTTAGCAATCAGCCCCAGCATTTT. Its protein product is CASSRRFSNQPQHF.